The clone carrying this TCR beta chain was found a few times. As yet, its antigen is unknown. The data derive from a study of blood T cells in healthy people across ages. Alongside a J-beta primer mix, a sample-barcoded 5' primer served in a second PCR lasting about 7 to 12 cycles. Sequencing yielded, for each sample, at least 2.5 million paired-end reads carrying CDR3. MiXCR, applied by TCRdb to the 5' RACE reads, yields one record per CDR3 protein. Of about 670,000 distinct CDR3 sequences listed, roughly 43% are singletons. Total RNA was extracted at no less than 5.5 micrograms per sample. The CDR3 runs 15 residues. Germline V gives CDR1 SQVTM, CDR2 ANQGSEA. Deletions cut 5 bases from V and 1 base from J, with 16 bases between. Study results and caveats: Among long-lived donors, naive CD4+ cells were more numerous and diversity higher than in aged donors.

The V gene is TRBV29-1, the J gene TRBJ2-3, with D perhaps matching TRBD1 or TRBD2 (5 bases each). The receptor was isolated from an elderly man in good health. The material sequenced was blood. Here the CDR3 DNA reads TGCAGCGTTAGGGGAGCCCCACGAGGCACAGATACGCAGTATTTT. It yields the protein CSVRGAPRGTDTQYF.